The present T cell receptor beta chain was sequenced within a study of brain T cells in children with intractable seizures. Described time point: blood from clinic visit 5 months post-surgery; TSC patient then seizure free. Sequencing used immunoSEQ multiplex PCR; TCRdb keeps in-frame clones, though not all of them. In the table there are about 340,000 clones, over 90% of which are singletons. The sequences come from peripheral blood, collected 5 to 6 months after surgery. The sequence was collected from a boy under two years old with tuberous sclerosis and intractable seizures.

Here the CDR3 DNA reads TGTGCCAGCACCCTCCAGGGAGGGAACTATGGCTACACCTTC. Translating it yields CASTLQGGNYGYTF. This chain links TRBV3-1 (or the pseudogene TRBV3-2) with TRBJ1-2, with D maybe TRBD1 (5 bases). Germline lookup yields CDR1 LGHDT and CDR2 YNNKEL (reference sequence). V dropped 7 bases and J dropped 2 bases, with 14 bases sitting between them. The length of the CDR3 is 14 residues.